Included here is one T cell receptor beta chain sequence, with context. The data are from a study of OX40 agonist ivuxolimab in advanced cancers. At the level of the study: Patients treated during dose escalation were battling hepatocellular carcinoma, melanoma, renal cell or head and neck cancer. Cohort: approximately 83% men, mean age about 60, aged about 20 to 90.

Assay: immunoSEQ multiplex PCR; the TCRdb copy retains only in-frame clones and omits some. This table has fewer than 25,000 clones, about 83% appearing once. The TCR comes from an adult with an advanced solid tumor such as melanoma, head and neck, liver or kidney cancer. The material was CD4+ or CD8+ T cells sorted from blood, obtained in a trial of the OX40 agonist ivuxolimab.

CDR3 DNA sequence: TGTGCCAGCAGCCTACAGGGAGGAGAAGCTTTCTTT. Translating it yields CASSLQGGEAFF. The chain links TRBV14 to TRBJ1-1; D possibly corresponds to TRBD1 (6 bases). V gave up 4 bases and J gave up 8 bases, with 11 bases separating them. This CDR3 contains 12 residues. CDR1 is SGHDN, CDR2 FVKESK, per germline.